A single sample gave rise to the 31 T cell receptor beta chains below, sequenced in a study of metastatic and nonmetastatic thyroid tumors. TCRdb re-called clones via MiXCR from the PCR reads. The repertoire consists of tens of thousands of clones, with about 12% occurring once and the leading ten covering 15% to 20%. Patients were all untreated before their thyroid surgery. The sample was blood. The receptor source for this set is a female donor with papillary thyroid cancer or a benign thyroid nodule (not recorded which). Some clones in this sample may be carry-over from other donors' samples.

This clone occurred many times. V usage is TRBV6-1 and J usage is TRBJ2-6; no clear D. The CDR3 covers 14 residues. Germline assignment: CDR1 MNHNS and CDR2 SASEGT. Trimming removed 1 base from V and 2 bases from J, with 3 bases in between. This chain's CDR3 is CASSEGTGANVLTF. CDR3 coding DNA: TGTGCCAGCAGTGAAGGGACTGGGGCCAACGTCCTGACTTTC.

This clone was counted at least ten times. The chain joins TRBV11-2 to TRBJ2-1; 7 bases match TRBD2. Germline loops: CDR1 SGHAT, CDR2 FQNNGV. The CDR3 contains 14 residues. V shed 5 bases and J 3 bases; nucleotides not matched to a gene: 4. Here the CDR3 reads CASSLLASYNEQFF. The CDR3 DNA reads TGTGCCAGCAGCCTACTAGCGAGCTACAATGAGCAGTTCTTC. Drawing the rest from reference TRBV11-2 and TRBJ2-1, the complete variable domain is EAGVAQSPRYKIIEKRQSVAFWCNPISGHATLYWYQQILGQGPKLLIQFQNNGVVDDSQLPKDRFSAERLKGVDSTLKIQPAKLEDSAVYLCASSLLASYNEQFFGPGTRLTVL.

Only a few counts were recorded for this clone. The junction and the germline gene differ at one end; a read error may be behind it. The rearrangement links TRBV7-9 to TRBJ1-1, with D possibly matching TRBD1 (5 bases). The CDR3 length is 12 residues. The V gene's germline CDR1 is SEHNR and CDR2 FQNEAQ (reference sequence). This CDR3 reads CAEGKWNTEALF. The CDR3 DNA sequence: TGTGCTGAGGGGAAATGGAACACTGAAGCTTTATTT.

This clone occurred many times. This sequence joins TRBV5-6 and TRBJ2-5; D perhaps matches TRBD2 (6 bases). Germline V lookup: CDR1 SGHDT, CDR2 YYEEEE. CDR3 size: 17 residues. Trimming removed 2 bases at V and 5 bases at J, with 22 bases between. Here the CDR3 reads CASSLGPDGTSGETQYF. CDR3 coding DNA: TGTGCCAGCAGCTTAGGCCCCGATGGGACTTCGGGGGAGACCCAGTACTTC.

The table lists this clone with many counts. The chain uses TRBV18 and TRBJ2-7; D unclear. This CDR3 is built from 13 residues. V gave up 0 bases and J gave up 3 bases, with 6 bases separating them. Looked up from germline, CDR1 is KGHSH and CDR2 is LQKENI. CDR3 in amino acids: CASSPPTDYEQYF. The CDR3 DNA reads TGTGCCAGCTCACCACCTACAGACTACGAGCAGTACTTC.

The chain has TRBV7-2 and TRBJ2-3; tentatively, D is TRBD1 (5 bases). V lost 1 base to trimming and J lost 6 bases, with 14 bases between them. CDR3 size: 15 residues. Germline-derived CDR1 and CDR2 are SGHTA and FQGNSA. The CDR3 here is CASSLVAGFTDTQYF. The CDR3, as DNA: TGTGCCAGCAGCTTAGTCGCAGGGTTCACGGATACGCAGTATTTT.

This clone qualifies as medium-sized (0.01 to 0.1%). The CDR3 loop reads CASSQEGSRELHTF. The CDR3 DNA reads as TGCGCCAGCAGCCAAGAAGGGTCCAGGGAACTCCACACCTTC. The chain is built from TRBV4-1 and TRBJ1-2, with D possibly matching TRBD1 (5 bases). The germline V gene encodes CDR1 MGHRA and CDR2 YSYEKL. The CDR3 covers 14 residues. V lost 0 bases, J lost 12 bases, and 17 bases lay in between.

This clone was seen more than once but under ten times. V is TRBV28 and J is TRBJ2-7; tentatively, D is TRBD1 (6 bases). The germline V and J ends were trimmed by 2 bases and 0 bases, with 11 bases remaining between them. Germline lookup yields CDR1 MDHEN and CDR2 SYDVKM. This CDR3 has 15 residues. The CDR3 bases are TGTGCCAGCAGTTTAGCACAGGGTGACTCCTACGAGCAGTACTTC. This encodes CASSLAQGDSYEQYF.

The table lists this clone with many counts. The rearrangement links TRBV12-5 to TRBJ2-2; no definite D call. CDR3 length: 13 amino acids. Germline V gene sequence: CDR1 LGHNT, CDR2 FRNRAP. V was trimmed by 3 bases and J by 2 bases, leaving 4 bases between them. The CDR3 DNA is TGTGCTAGTGGTTTTGTCAACACCGGGGAGCTGTTTTTT. It is translated as CASGFVNTGELFF.

The chain combines TRBV9 with TRBJ2-7, with 7 bases aligning to TRBD2. V lost 1 base, J lost 2 bases, and 21 bases stayed unmatched. The CDR3 is 20 amino acids. Looked up from germline, CDR1 is SGDLS and CDR2 is YYNGEE. DNA of the CDR3: TGTGCCAGCAGCGTATGCGCTCCGGAGCTCTCGGCGGGAGTCCCCTACGAGCAGTACTTC. This codes for CASSVCAPELSAGVPYEQYF.

This clone has at least ten counts. V usage is TRBV6-2 or TRBV6-3 and J usage is TRBJ2-1, with a tentative D call TRBD1 (6 bases). CDR1 and CDR2 from the germline V gene are MNHEY and SVGEGT. Trimming pared 7 bases from V and 7 bases from J, leaving 11 bases between. The CDR3 consists of 12 residues. CDR3 sequence: CASMEQGNEQFF. The CDR3 coding sequence is TGTGCCAGCATGGAGCAGGGGAATGAGCAGTTCTTC.

This clone occurred many times. The chain has TRBV4-3 and TRBJ2-2; D call uncertain. Germline V gene sequence: CDR1 LGHNA, CDR2 YSLEER. The CDR3 loop spans 12 amino acids. The germline V and J ends were trimmed by 6 bases and 4 bases, with 6 bases remaining between them. CDR3 sequence: CASSRSTGELFF. Written as DNA, the CDR3 is TGCGCCAGCAGTCGAAGCACCGGGGAGCTGTTTTTT.

This clone was found many times. The V call is TRBV6-2 or TRBV6-3, the J call TRBJ2-1; tentative D call: TRBD2 (6 bases). Trimming left V 6 bases short and J 6 bases short, with 15 bases between. Looked up from germline, CDR1 is MNHEY and CDR2 is SVGEGT. This CDR3 spans 14 amino acids. The DNA of the CDR3 is TGTGCCAGCAGGGACGGGAGTCGTCCCAATGAGCAGTTCTTC. It specifies CASRDGSRPNEQFF.

This clone has ten or more counts. The V and J genes are TRBV20-1 and TRBJ2-7, with TRBD1 matching over 12 bases. V trimming: 5 bases; J trimming: 9 bases; junction bases outside the gene matches: 8. Looked up from germline, CDR1 is DFQATT and CDR2 is SNEGSKA (reference sequence). This CDR3 region has 13 residues. CDR3 residues: CSAHRDRGLGQYF. In DNA form, the CDR3 reads TGCAGTGCTCACCGGGACAGGGGGCTCGGGCAGTACTTC.

In this sample, this clone turned up many times. In the same sample, other DNA sequences code for this CDR3. The V and J genes are TRBV12-3 or TRBV12-4 and TRBJ2-3, with D possibly TRBD1 on 6 matching bases. The ends were cut back, 6 bases at V and 7 bases at J, with 11 bases in the middle. The CDR3 loop spans 12 amino acids. The chain's CDR3 is CASSQGSNTQYF. The DNA for the CDR3 is TGTGCCAGCAGCCAGGGGTCGAATACGCAGTATTTT.

This clone qualifies as medium-sized. The rearrangement uses TRBV11-3 and TRBJ2-1, with D perhaps TRBD1 or TRBD2 (5 bases each). The germline V and J ends were trimmed by 0 bases and 4 bases, with 10 bases remaining between them. Germline V gene data show CDR1 as SGHNT and CDR2 as YENEEA. The CDR3 is 15 residues long. CDR3 DNA: TGTGCCAGCAGCTTAGAGGGGGTGACTTACAATGAGCAGTTCTTC. It encodes CASSLEGVTYNEQFF.

This clone has a count of ten or more. The chain recombines TRBV27 with TRBJ1-1, with 7 nucleotides matching TRBD1. The CDR3 is 15 amino acids. The germline V gene has CDR1 MNHEY and CDR2 SMNVEV (reference sequence). V lost 5 bases to trimming and J lost 0 bases; unmatched junction nucleotides: 6. The DNA of the CDR3 is TGTGCCAGCAGTCAGGACAGGACGATGAACACTGAAGCTTTCTTT. It translates to CASSQDRTMNTEAFF.

Ten or more counts support this clone. V usage is TRBV10-3 and J usage is TRBJ2-1, with 12 bases lining up with TRBD1. The germline V gene has CDR1 ENHRY and CDR2 SYGVKD. J gave up 6 bases and V 5 bases, and 17 bases lay outside the gene matches. CDR3 size: 19 residues. CDR3 DNA sequence: TGTGCCATCAGTTCCGGGACAGGGGGCTTCCTATCAGATTCCAATGAGCAGTTCTTC. This codes for CAISSGTGGFLSDSNEQFF.

In this sample, this clone turned up a few times. CDR3: CASSENTGDYNEQFF. The CDR3 DNA sequence: TGTGCCAGCAGCGAGAATACAGGGGACTACAATGAGCAGTTCTTC. The J gene is TRBJ2-1, the V gene TRBV6-1; the match to TRBD1 covers 7 bases. Germline-derived CDR1 and CDR2 are MNHNS and SASEGT. The ends lost 6 bases at V and 3 bases at J; junction bases unmatched: 8. The CDR3 is made up of 15 amino acids.

This clone has at least ten counts. V gene TRBV28 combines with J gene TRBJ1-4, with 8 bases aligning to TRBD1. Trimming at V came to 4 bases and at J to 4 bases, leaving 2 bases not matched to a gene. Germline CDR1 is MDHEN and CDR2 is SYDVKM. This CDR3 comprises 14 residues. The CDR3 DNA reads TGTGCCAGCAGTTCAGGGGGCGTTAATGAAAAACTGTTTTTT. Protein sequence: CASSSGGVNEKLFF.

This clone was counted many times. Additional DNA sequences in this sample encode the identical CDR3. The V call is TRBV10-3, the J call TRBJ1-2, with D unclear. Germline CDR1 is ENHRY and CDR2 is SYGVKD. The CDR3 is 13 residues long. Trimming removed 1 base from V and 8 bases from J, with 11 bases in between. The DNA of the CDR3 is TGTGCCATCAGTGAGTTGGCAGGCTGGGGCTACACCTTC. Encoded protein: CAISELAGWGYTF.

This clone was recorded many times. CDR3 protein: CASSNAGFEAFF. Written as DNA, the CDR3 is TGTGCCAGCAGTAACGCAGGCTTTGAAGCTTTCTTT. The chain is built from TRBV6-1 and TRBJ1-1; D gene uncertain. In germline, CDR1 is MNHNS, CDR2 SASEGT. Trimming pared 5 bases from V and 7 bases from J, leaving 11 bases between. The CDR3 has 12 amino acids.

This clone was detected ten times or more. V usage is TRBV19 and J usage is TRBJ2-3; TRBD2 agrees at 11 bases. The CDR3 length is 14 residues. Germline lookup yields CDR1 LNHDA and CDR2 SQIVND (reference sequence). V was clipped by 4 bases and J by 6 bases; unmatched bases: 3. The CDR3, as DNA: TGTGCCAGTAGTACCACTAGCGGGAGTGATACGCAGTATTTT. Residues: CASSTTSGSDTQYF.

About this clone: This likely comes from a read error, as the CDR3 has no conserved phenylalanine or tryptophan at its end. The chain has TRBV6-2 or TRBV6-3 and TRBJ2-7; no firm D call. The CDR3 has 15 amino acids. Germline V lookup: CDR1 MNHEY, CDR2 SVGEGT. CDR3 DNA: TGTGCCAGCAGTTACACTGACGGAGTCTCCTACGATCAGTACTCC. Translation: CASSYTDGVSYDQYS.

A few counts support this clone. V usage is TRBV6-1 and J usage is TRBJ1-5, with unresolved D. The germline V gene encodes CDR1 MNHNS and CDR2 SASEGT. Trimming shortened V by 8 bases and J by 7 bases, and 15 bases separated the two germline ends. The length of the CDR3 is 13 residues. The CDR3 DNA reads TGTGCCAGCCGAGGCCTGGGGAACCAGCCCCAGCATTTT. It translates to CASRGLGNQPQHF.

Many counts were recorded for this clone. J is TRBJ2-1 and V is TRBV19, with D maybe TRBD2 (6 bases). Germline CDR1 and CDR2: LNHDA and SQIVND (reference sequence). Trimming removed 6 bases from V and 0 bases from J, with 9 bases in between. The CDR3 consists of 14 residues. DNA for the CDR3: TGTGCCAGTAGACGGGAGCCCTCCTACAATGAGCAGTTCTTC. This codes for CASRREPSYNEQFF.

This chain links TRBV5-4 with TRBJ2-3; D gene unclear. The ends were cut back, 4 bases at V and 2 bases at J, with 11 bases in the middle. Germline CDR1 reads SGHNT; CDR2 reads YYREEE (reference sequence). The CDR3 runs 14 residues. The DNA of the CDR3 is TGTGCCAGCAGCCTTGAGACACTCACAGATACGCAGTATTTT. Translation gives CASSLETLTDTQYF. The entire variable domain, with the rest obtained from reference TRBV5-4 and TRBJ2-3, is as follows: ETGVTQSPTHLIKTRGQQVTLRCSSQSGHNTVSWYQQALGQGPQFIFQYYREEENGRGNFPPRFSGLQFPNYSSELNVNALELDDSALYLCASSLETLTDTQYFGPGTRLTVL.

This clone was detected many times. The chain couples TRBV20-1 to TRBJ2-7, with 11 bases matching TRBD2. Germline values: CDR1 DFQATT, CDR2 SNEGSKA (reference sequence). The CDR3 spans 13 residues. Trimming cost V 6 bases and J 4 bases; bases outside gene matches: 5. The CDR3 nucleotides are TGCAGTGCAAATAGCGGGAGGGAGTACGAGCAGTACTTC. Translation: CSANSGREYEQYF.

This clone was recorded at least ten times. The chain couples TRBV5-4 to TRBJ2-5, with D unclear. The length of the CDR3 is 14 residues. Trimming took off 0 bases at V and 1 base at J, with 7 bases between the two ends. Germline assignment: CDR1 SGHNT and CDR2 YYREEE (reference sequence). The CDR3 reads CASSLGGIQETQYF. Here the CDR3 DNA reads TGTGCCAGCAGCTTGGGTGGGATCCAAGAGACCCAGTACTTC. Filled out from reference TRBV5-4 and TRBJ2-5, the complete variable domain reads ETGVTQSPTHLIKTRGQQVTLRCSSQSGHNTVSWYQQALGQGPQFIFQYYREEENGRGNFPPRFSGLQFPNYSSELNVNALELDDSALYLCASSLGGIQETQYFGPGTRLLVL.

This clone has at least ten counts. A read error is possible here, since a much larger clone lies one base away. V and J are TRBV5-1 and TRBJ1-2; 7 nucleotides match TRBD1. With V trimmed by 4 bases and J by 6 bases, 6 bases remained unmatched. CDR1 is SGHRS and CDR2 is YFSETQ in the germline V gene. The CDR3 spans 13 residues. CDR3 bases: TGCGCCAGCAGCAGGACAGGCAGAAATGGCTACACCTTC. Translated, it gives CASSRTGRNGYTF.

This clone has a count of ten or more. A much larger clone lies a single base off, so this may be a read error. Other DNA sequences in the sample encode the same CDR3. The rearrangement joins TRBV20-1 to TRBJ2-1, with D possibly matching TRBD1 (5 bases). This CDR3 spans 15 amino acids. Looked up from germline, CDR1 is DFQATT and CDR2 is SNEGSKA (reference sequence). The DNA for the CDR3 is TGCAGCGCAACGACAGCCCTCGAGCCCCACAATGAGCAGTTCTTC. This codes for CSATTALEPHNEQFF.